This T cell receptor beta chain was captured by sequencing in a study of siplizumab effects on memory and regulatory T cells. Trimming cost V 2 bases and J 3 bases; bases outside gene matches: 0. CDR1 is KGHSH and CDR2 is LQKENI in the germline V gene. The CDR3 consists of 13 residues. Sequenced by immunoSEQ multiplex PCR; TCRdb stores in-frame clones only, minus some. The table lists some 88,000 clones, 85% to 90% of them singletons. Sequenced material: CD4+ T cells sorted from blood. J is TRBJ2-5 and V is TRBV18; TRBD2 agrees at 7 bases. This clonotype was obtained from a human donor in good health. The DNA for the CDR3 is TGTGCCAGCTCACCAGGGACTAAAGAGACCCAGTACTTC. Its translation is CASSPGTKETQYF.